These T cell receptor beta chains were read from a single sample in a study of blood T cells in healthy people across ages. MiXCR, applied by TCRdb to the 5' RACE reads, yields one record per CDR3 protein. The sample lists about 730,000 distinct CDR3 sequences, roughly 44% seen once, with less than 25% in the top ten. The sample consisted of blood. Receptors were obtained from a woman aged 60-75 years in good health. The CDR3 runs from the conserved cysteine through the conserved F or W. The D gene is left open where the match is weak. Only part of the rows carry a size: once, few, many, or a class if the clone is expanded.

d_call,clone_size,j_call,v_call,cdr3_aa,cdr3_nt
TRBD2,.,TRBJ2-3,TRBV4-3,CASSQGVRSYSDAGVTDTQYF,TGCGCCAGCAGCCAAGGGGTTCGGAGCTATTCGGATGCGGGAGTTACAGATACGCAGTATTTT
TRBD1,.,TRBJ1-4,TRBV29-1,CSVRTGNEKLFF,TGCAGCGTCAGGACAGGGAATGAAAAACTGTTTTTT
TRBD1,.,TRBJ2-1,TRBV9,CASSAPGQGSGNEQFF,TGTGCCAGCAGCGCACCGGGACAGGGGTCTGGGAATGAGCAGTTCTTC
.,few,TRBJ2-1,TRBV5-1,CASSLAEGGWREQFF,TGCGCCAGCAGCTTGGCAGAAGGGGGGTGGAGGGAGCAGTTCTTC
.,.,TRBJ1-5,TRBV29-1,CSIKARAGNQPQHF,TGCAGCATCAAAGCCAGGGCGGGCAATCAGCCCCAGCATTTT
.,.,TRBJ2-7,TRBV29-1,CSVGKGLISYEQYF,TGCAGCGTTGGCAAGGGCCTGATCTCCTACGAGCAGTACTTC
TRBD2,many,TRBJ2-1,TRBV29-1,CSVSPSGDEQFF,TGCAGCGTCTCTCCTAGCGGGGATGAGCAGTTCTTC
.,.,TRBJ2-4,TRBV14,CASSQDEIKQYF,TGTGCCAGCAGCCAAGATGAGATTAAGCAGTACTTC
.,.,TRBJ1-2,TRBV14,CASSQVRNFYGYTF,TGTGCCAGCAGCCAAGTACGGAACTTCTATGGCTACACCTTC
TRBD1,.,TRBJ1-2,TRBV6-2/TRBV6-3,CASSWDRSLYGYTF,TGTGCCAGCAGTTGGGACAGATCACTCTATGGCTACACCTTC
.,few,TRBJ1-5,TRBV21-1,CASSKSGSTRTANQPQHF,TGTGCCAGCAGCAAAAGTGGGTCTACAAGGACTGCCAATCAGCCCCAGCATTTT
TRBD2,once,TRBJ2-1,TRBV7-2,CASSLGTTGTSSYNEQFF,TGTGCCAGCAGCTTAGGTACAACCGGGACTAGCAGTTACAATGAACAGTTCTTC
.,.,TRBJ1-5,TRBV7-2,CASSLGWRANQPQHF,TGTGCCAGCAGCTTAGGGTGGCGGGCGAATCAGCCCCAGCATTTT
TRBD1,.,TRBJ1-4,TRBV5-1,CASSTGQSNEKLFF,TGCGCCAGCAGCACGGGACAGTCTAATGAAAAACTGTTTTTT